This TCR beta chain was profiled in a study of blood T cell repertoires in COVID-19. Notes on this clone: The sample has other DNA sequences that encode this CDR3 too.

This table comes from immunoSEQ multiplex PCR, and its TCRdb copy is limited to in-frame clones, with some not included. In the table there are about 180,000 clones, roughly 85% of which are singletons. The germline V gene has CDR1 SEHNR and CDR2 FQNEAQ (reference sequence). The CDR3 sequence is 13 residues long. The J segment lost 5 bases and the V segment lost 3 bases, leaving 3 bases of the junction unmatched. Sequenced material: peripheral blood. The rearrangement joins TRBV7-9 to TRBJ2-7; 8 bases agree with TRBD1. The TCR comes from a man over 45 with active or convalescent COVID-19. The CDR3: CASSLLQGDEQYF. CDR3 in DNA: TGTGCCAGCAGCTTGTTACAGGGGGACGAGCAGTACTTC. Full variable domain (remainder filled in from reference TRBV7-9 and TRBJ2-7): DTGVSQNPRHKITKRGQNVTFRCDPISEHNRLYWYRQTLGQGPEFLTYFQNEAQLEKSRLLSDRFSAERPKGSFSTLEIQRTEQGDSAMYLCASSLLQGDEQYFGPGTRLTVT.